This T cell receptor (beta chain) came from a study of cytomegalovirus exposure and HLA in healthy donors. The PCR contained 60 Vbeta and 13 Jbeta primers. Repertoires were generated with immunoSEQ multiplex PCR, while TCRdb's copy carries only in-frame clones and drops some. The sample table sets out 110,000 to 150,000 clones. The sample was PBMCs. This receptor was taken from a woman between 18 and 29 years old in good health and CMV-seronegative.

The CDR3 here is CASTSGTEQFF. The DNA of the CDR3 is TGTGCCAGCACCTCCGGTACGGAGCAGTTCTTC. This chain uses TRBV11-2 with TRBJ2-1; no clear D. The germline V gene encodes CDR1 SGHAT and CDR2 FQNNGV. The CDR3 is 11 amino acids. V shed 7 bases and J shed 10 bases, with 11 bases lying between them.